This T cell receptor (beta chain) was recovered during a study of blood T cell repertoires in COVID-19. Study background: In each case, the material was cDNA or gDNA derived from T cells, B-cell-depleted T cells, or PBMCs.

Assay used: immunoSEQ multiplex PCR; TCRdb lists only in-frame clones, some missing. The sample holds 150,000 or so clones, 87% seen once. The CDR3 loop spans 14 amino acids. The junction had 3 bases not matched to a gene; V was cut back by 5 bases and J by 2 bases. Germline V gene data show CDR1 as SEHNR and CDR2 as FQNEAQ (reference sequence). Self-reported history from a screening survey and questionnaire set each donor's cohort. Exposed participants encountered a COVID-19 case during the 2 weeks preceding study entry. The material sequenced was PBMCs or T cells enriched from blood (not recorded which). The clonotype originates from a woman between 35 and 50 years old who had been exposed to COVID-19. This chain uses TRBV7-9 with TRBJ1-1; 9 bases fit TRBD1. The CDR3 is CASSRTGGNTEAFF. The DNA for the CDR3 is TGTGCCAGCAGCCGAACAGGGGGCAACACTGAAGCTTTCTTT.